This note documents a single TCR beta chain sequence. These data are taken from a study of blood T cell repertoires in COVID-19. The overall study: Material from acute and convalescent COVID-19 was sourced from the United States, Italy and Spain.

Authors' methods: Estimation of nucleated cell counts was performed using reference gene primer amplification. Only in-frame clones appear in the TCRdb table, and some are missing; sequencing was by immunoSEQ multiplex PCR. The V and J calls and clone size come from that table; D and trimming were worked out from the DNA. This sample yields 150,000 to 200,000 clones, of which roughly 73% are seen a single time; around 2.7% belongs to the top ten. With V trimmed by 6 bases and J by 6 bases, 7 bases remained unmatched. CDR1 is KGHDR and CDR2 is SFDVKD in the germline V gene. The CDR3 has 14 residues. This chain connects TRBV24-1 to TRBJ1-2; 9 positions match TRBD1. Material for sequencing was peripheral blood. The receptor's source is a man in his sixties or seventies with acute or convalescent COVID-19. The CDR3 is CATSNPGQGHGYTF. The CDR3 DNA reads as TGTGCCACCAGTAACCCGGGACAGGGACATGGCTACACCTTC.